What follows are 13 T cell receptor beta chains derived from one specimen sequenced in a study of post-analysis software for immune sequencing data. Broader study findings: Relative to controls, patients had five TRBV segments at higher frequency, with TRBV5-6, TRBV5-1 and TRBV20-1 among these.

Unique molecular identifiers were carried by the TCR beta cDNA libraries. In TCRdb, the PCR reads were re-called with MiXCR into one record per CDR3 protein. The sample has 450,000 to 700,000 distinct CDR3 sequences; 44% are singletons. These TCRs are of unknown antigen specificity. The source material was blood. These TCRs come from a girl aged 10 to 17 with multiple sclerosis.

This clonotype has only a few counts. The chain couples TRBV5-1 to TRBJ2-7; 9 bases map to TRBD2. Germline-derived CDR1 and CDR2 are SGHRS and YFSETQ. The V segment lost 2 bases and the J segment 0 bases; nucleotides outside the gene matches: 3. The CDR3 is made up of 15 amino acids. CDR3 DNA sequence: TGCGCCAGCAGCTTTCATAGCGGGAGCTCCTACGAGCAGTACTTC. The encoded protein is CASSFHSGSSYEQYF.

The rearrangement joins TRBV7-9 to TRBJ2-1, with 7 bases fitting TRBD1. This CDR3 is built from 14 residues. CDR1 is SEHNR and CDR2 is FQNEAQ in the germline V gene (reference sequence). With 5 bases clipped from V and 5 bases from J, the junction kept 6 bases outside the gene matches. DNA for the CDR3: TGTGCCAGCAGCCCAGGGGGTCTCCACAATGAGCAGTTCTTC. As protein: CASSPGGLHNEQFF. The variable domain in full, with the rest retrieved from reference TRBV7-9 and TRBJ2-1, is DTGVSQNPRHKITKRGQNVTFRCDPISEHNRLYWYRQTLGQGPEFLTYFQNEAQLEKSRLLSDRFSAERPKGSFSTLEIQRTEQGDSAMYLCASSPGGLHNEQFFGPGTRLTVL.

The rearrangement links TRBV7-9 to TRBJ2-6, with D uncertain. CDR1 is SEHNR, CDR2 FQNEAQ, per germline (reference sequence). This CDR3 spans 17 amino acids. Between the trimmed V and J ends, which lost 3 bases and 0 bases, there was a span of 12 bases. This chain's CDR3 is CASSFPGPPSGANVLTF. The CDR3 nucleotides are TGTGCCAGCAGCTTTCCGGGCCCCCCCTCTGGGGCCAACGTCCTGACTTTC. The full variable domain, its missing parts supplied by reference TRBV7-9 and TRBJ2-6, is DTGVSQNPRHKITKRGQNVTFRCDPISEHNRLYWYRQTLGQGPEFLTYFQNEAQLEKSRLLSDRFSAERPKGSFSTLEIQRTEQGDSAMYLCASSFPGPPSGANVLTFGAGSRLTVL.

This clonotype was counted between two and nine times. V is TRBV12-3 or TRBV12-4 and J is TRBJ2-3, with D possibly matching TRBD2 (6 bases). The CDR3 has 16 residues. V was pared by 3 bases and J by 5 bases, with 18 bases between. CDR3 coding DNA: TGTGCCAGCAGTTTTGGAAGATCTGTCGGGGGAGATACGCAGTATTTT. Its translation: CASSFGRSVGGDTQYF.

This clonotype has a handful of counts. The chain joins TRBV28 to TRBJ2-2, with 8 bases lining up with TRBD1. Germline loops: CDR1 MDHEN, CDR2 SYDVKM. J was trimmed by 2 bases and V by 8 bases; bases with no gene match: 4. The CDR3 consists of 14 residues. The CDR3 region has the DNA TGTGCCAGCCGGACAGGGAGCAACACCGGGGAGCTGTTTTTT. It encodes CASRTGSNTGELFF.

V is TRBV12-3 or TRBV12-4 and J is TRBJ1-3, with D possibly matching TRBD1 (6 bases). The CDR3 extends over 14 amino acids. V lost 5 bases and J lost 1, with 9 bases in between. The CDR3 DNA reads as TGTGCCAGCAGTCCAGGGGTTTCTGGAAACACCATATATTTT. Protein: CASSPGVSGNTIYF.

The V call is TRBV5-1, the J call TRBJ2-1, with D possibly being TRBD1 (6 bases). The V gene lost 2 bases and the J gene lost 8 bases, with 17 bases spanning the gap. The CDR3 extends over 15 amino acids. CDR1 and CDR2 (germline): SGHRS, YFSETQ. The CDR3 DNA reads TGCGCCAGCAGCTTCACAGGGATCGGGTTGGATGAGCAGTTCTTC. Encoded protein: CASSFTGIGLDEQFF.

The chain employs TRBV12-3 or TRBV12-4 and TRBJ2-1; D tentatively fits TRBD1 or TRBD2 (5 bases each). V was trimmed by 8 bases and J by 9 bases, leaving 23 bases between them. The CDR3 loop spans 15 amino acids. In DNA form, the CDR3 reads TGTGCCAGCCGATTCGGGACCGACACTACGGGTGAGCAGTTCTTC. Translating gives CASRFGTDTTGEQFF.

The chain couples TRBV29-1 to TRBJ2-3; D not resolved. CDR1 is SQVTM and CDR2 is ANQGSEA in the germline V gene. CDR3 length: 11 residues. With 4 bases removed from V and 0 bases from J, the gap between germline ends came to 2 bases. CDR3 DNA: TGCAGCGTTGTAAGCACAGATACGCAGTATTTT. Its protein product is CSVVSTDTQYF.

About this clonotype: One end of the junction fails to match germline, which may point to a read error. The chain recombines TRBV12-3 or TRBV12-4 with TRBJ2-3; 8 bases line up with TRBD2. The CDR3 sequence is 13 residues long. CDR3 nucleotide sequence: TGTGCCAGCAGTGATAGCGGGAAAGATACGGAGTATTTT. Protein sequence: CASSDSGKDTEYF.

The chain employs TRBV10-3 and TRBJ1-1, with D tentatively TRBD1 (6 bases). This CDR3 is built from 13 residues. The V gene's germline CDR1 is ENHRY and CDR2 SYGVKD. The V and J ends lost 4 bases and 4 bases respectively, with 10 bases between them. Here the CDR3 reads CAISGPGVTEAFF. CDR3 nucleotide sequence: TGTGCCATCAGTGGACCAGGGGTCACTGAAGCTTTCTTT.

This clonotype was seen ten or more times. This rearrangement joins TRBV12-3 or TRBV12-4 to TRBJ1-5; D perhaps matches TRBD1 (5 bases). With 6 bases removed from V and 0 bases from J, the gap between germline ends came to 9 bases. This CDR3 comprises 14 residues. The CDR3 region is CASSQGYSNQPQHF. The CDR3 bases are TGTGCCAGCAGCCAGGGCTATAGCAATCAGCCCCAGCATTTT.

CDR3 protein: CASSLGGGGGLETQYF. As DNA, the CDR3 is TGTGCCAGCAGCCTCGGGGGTGGGGGGGGGCTGGAGACCCAGTACTTC. The chain links TRBV12-3 or TRBV12-4 to TRBJ2-5; the D gene is possibly TRBD2 (7 bases). Trimming shortened V by 6 bases and J by 5 bases, and 22 bases separated the two germline ends. There are 16 residues in the CDR3.